This is a list of T cell receptor beta chains from one sample in a study of blood T cell repertoires in COVID-19. Data came from immunoSEQ multiplex PCR; TCRdb stores just in-frame clones and leaves some out. The sample holds some 250,000 clones, around nine tenths seen once. The sample consisted of peripheral blood. The receptor source for this set is a woman aged 55-69 years with COVID-19, enrolled during active disease. Each CDR3 is given with its conserved first and last residue. The order of the fields is clone size, D gene, J gene, V gene, CDR3 protein, CDR3 DNA. The D gene is left open where the match is weak. Clone size appears in some rows only: once, few, many, or a class for an expanded clone.

.,TRBD1,TRBJ2-7,TRBV3-1/TRBV3-2,CASSPPGTGGQEQYF,TGTGCCAGCAGCCCCCCTGGGACAGGGGGCCAAGAGCAGTACTTC
.,TRBD2,TRBJ2-2,TRBV6-4,CASSPGTSGSTGELFF,TGTGCCAGCAGTCCCGGGACTAGCGGGAGTACCGGGGAGCTGTTTTTT
.,.,TRBJ1-2,TRBV19,CASIAGDNYGYTF,TGTGCCAGTATAGCAGGGGATAACTATGGCTACACCTTC
.,.,TRBJ2-3,TRBV24-1,CATSDPQKDRRTDTQYF,TGTGCCACCAGTGATCCACAGAAGGACAGACGCACAGATACGCAGTATTTT
.,.,TRBJ1-4,TRBV21-1,CASSEGFYEKLFF,TGTGCCAGCAGTGAGGGTTTTTATGAAAAACTGTTTTTT
.,TRBD2,TRBJ2-7,TRBV19,CASSNSGSLEQYF,TGTGCCAGTAGTAATAGCGGGTCTCTCGAGCAGTACTTC
.,.,TRBJ1-6,TRBV6-6,CASSYRLFNSPLHF,TGTGCCAGCAGTTACCGGTTATTCAATTCACCCCTCCACTTT
.,.,TRBJ2-2,TRBV7-3,CASSLTSSGTGELFF,TGTGCCAGCAGCTTAACTTCGTCGGGAACCGGGGAGCTGTTTTTT
.,.,TRBJ1-4,TRBV5-1,CASSLQGGREKLFF,TGCGCCAGCAGCTTACAGGGCGGTCGGGAAAAACTGTTTTTT
.,.,TRBJ1-5,TRBV3-1/TRBV3-2,CASSHGGSNQPQHF,TGTGCCAGCAGCCATGGGGGGAGCAATCAGCCCCAGCATTTT
.,.,TRBJ1-2,TRBV6-2/TRBV6-3,CASSQQGFGYTF,TGTGCCAGCAGTCAACAGGGCTTTGGCTACACCTTC
once,.,TRBJ1-1,TRBV27,CASSIHLGRDEAFF,TGTGCCAGCAGCATCCATCTGGGGAGGGATGAAGCTTTCTTT
.,TRBD1,TRBJ1-6,TRBV19,CASSKVQGARGNSPLHF,TGTGCCAGTAGTAAGGTGCAGGGGGCAAGGGGGAATTCACCCCTCCACTTT